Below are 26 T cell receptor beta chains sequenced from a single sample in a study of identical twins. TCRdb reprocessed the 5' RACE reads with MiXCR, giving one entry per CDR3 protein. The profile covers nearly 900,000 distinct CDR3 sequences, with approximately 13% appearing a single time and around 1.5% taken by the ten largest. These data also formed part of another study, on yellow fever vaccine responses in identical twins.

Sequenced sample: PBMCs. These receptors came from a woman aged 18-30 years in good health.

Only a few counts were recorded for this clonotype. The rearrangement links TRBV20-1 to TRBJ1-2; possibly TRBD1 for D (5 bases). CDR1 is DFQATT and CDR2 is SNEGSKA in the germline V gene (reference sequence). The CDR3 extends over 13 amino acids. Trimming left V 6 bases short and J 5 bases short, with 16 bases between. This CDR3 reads CSASLGGSYGYTF. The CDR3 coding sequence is TGCAGTGCGAGCCTGGGGGGTAGTTATGGCTACACCTTC.

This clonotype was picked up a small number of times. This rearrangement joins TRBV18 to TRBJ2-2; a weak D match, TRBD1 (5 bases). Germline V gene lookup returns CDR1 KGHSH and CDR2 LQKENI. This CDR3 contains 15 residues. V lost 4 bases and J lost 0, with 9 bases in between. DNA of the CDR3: TGTGCCAGCTCACTCCGACAGCCGAACACCGGGGAGCTGTTTTTT. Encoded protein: CASSLRQPNTGELFF.

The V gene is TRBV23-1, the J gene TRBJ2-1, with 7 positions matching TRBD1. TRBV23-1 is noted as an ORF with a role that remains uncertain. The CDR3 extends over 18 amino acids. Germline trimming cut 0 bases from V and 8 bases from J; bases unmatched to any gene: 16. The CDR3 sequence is CASSQSPLGQMEDDEQFF. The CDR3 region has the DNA TGCGCCAGCAGTCAATCCCCCTTGGGACAGATGGAGGATGATGAGCAGTTCTTC.

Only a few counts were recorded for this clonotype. CDR3 DNA sequence: TGTGCCAGCAATAGACTAGGCACCGGGGAGCTGTTTTTT. Translating gives CASNRLGTGELFF. The V and J genes are TRBV2 and TRBJ2-2; D possibly corresponds to TRBD2 (6 bases). With 7 bases removed from V and 4 bases from J, the gap between germline ends came to 10 bases. Germline lookup yields CDR1 SNHLY and CDR2 FYNNEI. The CDR3 consists of 13 residues. Full variable domain (rest looked up from reference TRBV2 and TRBJ2-2): EPEVTQTPSHQVTQMGQEVILRCVPISNHLYFYWYRQILGQKVEFLVSFYNNEISEKSEIFDDQFSVERPDGSNFTLKIRSTKLEDSAMYFCASNRLGTGELFFGEGSRLTVL.

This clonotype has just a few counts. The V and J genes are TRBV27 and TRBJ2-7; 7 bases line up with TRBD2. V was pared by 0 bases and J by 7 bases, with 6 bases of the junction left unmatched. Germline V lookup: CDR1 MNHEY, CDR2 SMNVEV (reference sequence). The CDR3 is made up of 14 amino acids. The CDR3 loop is CASSLSGGAREQYV. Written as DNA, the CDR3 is TGTGCCAGCAGTTTATCGGGAGGGGCGAGGGAGCAGTACGTC.

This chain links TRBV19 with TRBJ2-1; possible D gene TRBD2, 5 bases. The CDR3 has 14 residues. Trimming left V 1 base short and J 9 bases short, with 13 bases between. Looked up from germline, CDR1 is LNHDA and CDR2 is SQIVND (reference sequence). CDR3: CASSIGLAYSEQFF. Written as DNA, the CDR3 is TGTGCCAGTAGTATAGGGCTAGCTTATAGTGAGCAGTTCTTC.

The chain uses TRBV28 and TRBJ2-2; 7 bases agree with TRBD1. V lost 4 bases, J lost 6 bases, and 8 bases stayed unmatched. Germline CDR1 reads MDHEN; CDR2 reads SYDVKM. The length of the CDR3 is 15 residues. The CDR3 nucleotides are TGTGCCAGCAGTTCTTACAGGGACAGTGCCGGGGAGCTGTTTTTT. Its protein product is CASSSYRDSAGELFF.

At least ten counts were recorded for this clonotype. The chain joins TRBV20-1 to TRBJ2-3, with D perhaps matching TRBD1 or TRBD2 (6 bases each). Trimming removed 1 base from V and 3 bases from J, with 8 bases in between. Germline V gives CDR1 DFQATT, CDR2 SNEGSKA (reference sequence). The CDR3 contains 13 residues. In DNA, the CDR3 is TGCAGTGCTAGAGGGGGGGCTACAGATACGCAGTATTTT. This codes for CSARGGATDTQYF.

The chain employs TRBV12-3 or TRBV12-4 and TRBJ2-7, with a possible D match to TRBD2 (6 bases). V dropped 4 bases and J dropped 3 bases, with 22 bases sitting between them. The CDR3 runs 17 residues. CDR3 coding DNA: TGTGCCAGCAGTTCAGCACTCTACCGGGAGTCGGGCTACGAGCAGTACTTC. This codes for CASSSALYRESGYEQYF.

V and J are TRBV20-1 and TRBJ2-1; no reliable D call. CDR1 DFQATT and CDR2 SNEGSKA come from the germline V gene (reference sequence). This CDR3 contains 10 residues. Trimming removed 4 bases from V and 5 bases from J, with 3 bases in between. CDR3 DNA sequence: TGCAGTGCTAATGACAATGAGCAGTTCTTC. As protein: CSANDNEQFF.

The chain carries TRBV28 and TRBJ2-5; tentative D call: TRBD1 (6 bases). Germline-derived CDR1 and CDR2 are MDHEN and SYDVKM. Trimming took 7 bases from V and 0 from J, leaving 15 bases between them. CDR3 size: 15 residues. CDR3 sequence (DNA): TGTGCCAGCAACACGGACAGTGGGTACCAAGAGACCCAGTACTTC. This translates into CASNTDSGYQETQYF.

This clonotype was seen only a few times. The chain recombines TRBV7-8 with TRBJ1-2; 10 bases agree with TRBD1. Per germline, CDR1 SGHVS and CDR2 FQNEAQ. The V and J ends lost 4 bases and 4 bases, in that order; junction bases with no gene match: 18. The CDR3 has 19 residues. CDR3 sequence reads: CASSSTGGWVHRGGYGYTF. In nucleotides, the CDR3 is TGTGCCAGCAGCTCGACAGGGGGCTGGGTCCACCGGGGTGGCTATGGCTACACCTTC.

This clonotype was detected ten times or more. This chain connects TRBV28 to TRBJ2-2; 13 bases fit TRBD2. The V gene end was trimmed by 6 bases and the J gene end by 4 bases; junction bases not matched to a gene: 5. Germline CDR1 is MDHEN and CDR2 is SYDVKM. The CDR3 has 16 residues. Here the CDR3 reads CASSILAGGPTGELFF. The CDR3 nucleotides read TGTGCCAGCAGCATACTAGCGGGGGGGCCCACCGGGGAGCTGTTTTTT.

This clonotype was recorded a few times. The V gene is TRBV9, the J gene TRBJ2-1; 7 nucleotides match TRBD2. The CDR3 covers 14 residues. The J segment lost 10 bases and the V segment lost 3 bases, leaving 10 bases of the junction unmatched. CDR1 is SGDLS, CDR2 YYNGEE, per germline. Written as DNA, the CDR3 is TGTGCCAGCAGCGATGGGGGAGGGCCGCGGGAGCAGTTCTTC. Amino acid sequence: CASSDGGGPREQFF.

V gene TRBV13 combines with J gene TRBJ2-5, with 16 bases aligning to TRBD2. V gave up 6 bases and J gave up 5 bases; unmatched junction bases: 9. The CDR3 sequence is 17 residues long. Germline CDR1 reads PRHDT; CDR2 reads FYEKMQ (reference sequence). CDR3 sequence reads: CASSYTGLAGGPETQYF. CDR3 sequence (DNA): TGTGCCAGCAGTTACACGGGACTAGCGGGGGGGCCGGAGACCCAGTACTTC.

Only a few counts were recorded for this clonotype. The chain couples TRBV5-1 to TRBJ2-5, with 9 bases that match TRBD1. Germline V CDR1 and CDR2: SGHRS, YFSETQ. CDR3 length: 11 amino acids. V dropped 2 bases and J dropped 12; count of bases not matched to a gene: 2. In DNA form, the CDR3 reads TGCGCCAGCAGCTTCGGGGACAGGGAGTACTTC. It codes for CASSFGDREYF.

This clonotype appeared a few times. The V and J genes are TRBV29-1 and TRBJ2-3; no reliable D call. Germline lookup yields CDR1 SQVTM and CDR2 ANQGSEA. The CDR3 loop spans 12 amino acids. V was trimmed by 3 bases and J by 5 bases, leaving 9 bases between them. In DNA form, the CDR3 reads TGCAGCGTTGACAGTGCCGTAGATACGCAGTATTTT. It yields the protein CSVDSAVDTQYF.

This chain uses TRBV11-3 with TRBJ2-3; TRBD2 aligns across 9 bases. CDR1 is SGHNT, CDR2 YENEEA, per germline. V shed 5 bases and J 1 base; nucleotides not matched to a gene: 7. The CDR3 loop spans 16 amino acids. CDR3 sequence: CASSPFVAGGTDTQYF. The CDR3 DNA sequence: TGTGCCAGCAGCCCCTTTGTAGCGGGAGGCACAGATACGCAGTATTTT.

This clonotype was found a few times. The DNA of the CDR3 is TGTGCCAGCAGCTTAACCTCCGGGACAGGGAAATGGGGAAACACCATATATTTT. Its protein is CASSLTSGTGKWGNTIYF. V and J are TRBV11-2 and TRBJ1-3; the match to TRBD1 covers 9 bases. The V gene's germline CDR1 is SGHAT and CDR2 FQNNGV. V gave up 2 bases and J gave up 4 bases; unmatched junction bases: 12. This CDR3 spans 18 amino acids.

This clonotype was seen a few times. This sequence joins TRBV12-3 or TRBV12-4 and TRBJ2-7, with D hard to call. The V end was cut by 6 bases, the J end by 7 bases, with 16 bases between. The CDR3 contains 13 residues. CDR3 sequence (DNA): TGTGCCAGCAGCCGAAGTGTGGGTTTGGAGCAGTACTTC. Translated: CASSRSVGLEQYF.

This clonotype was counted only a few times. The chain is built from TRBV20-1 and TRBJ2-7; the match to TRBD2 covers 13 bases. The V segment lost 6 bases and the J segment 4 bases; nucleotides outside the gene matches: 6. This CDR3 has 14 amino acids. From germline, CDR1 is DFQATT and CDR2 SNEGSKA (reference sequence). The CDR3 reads CSAPALAGGYEQYF. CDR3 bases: TGCAGTGCACCGGCACTAGCGGGAGGGTACGAGCAGTACTTC.

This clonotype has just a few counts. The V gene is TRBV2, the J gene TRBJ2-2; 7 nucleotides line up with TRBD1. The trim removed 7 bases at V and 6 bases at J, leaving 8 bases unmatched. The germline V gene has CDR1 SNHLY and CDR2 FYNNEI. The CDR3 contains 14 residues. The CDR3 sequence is CASKQTGLAGELFF. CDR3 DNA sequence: TGTGCCAGCAAACAGACAGGGCTTGCCGGGGAGCTGTTTTTT.

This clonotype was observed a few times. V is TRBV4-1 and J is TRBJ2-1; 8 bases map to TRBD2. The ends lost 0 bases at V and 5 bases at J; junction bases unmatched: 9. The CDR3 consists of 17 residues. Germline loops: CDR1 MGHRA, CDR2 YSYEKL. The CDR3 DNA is TGCGCCAGCAGCCAAGAATTTGCGGGGGGTAAAAACAATGAGCAGTTCTTC. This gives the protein CASSQEFAGGKNNEQFF.

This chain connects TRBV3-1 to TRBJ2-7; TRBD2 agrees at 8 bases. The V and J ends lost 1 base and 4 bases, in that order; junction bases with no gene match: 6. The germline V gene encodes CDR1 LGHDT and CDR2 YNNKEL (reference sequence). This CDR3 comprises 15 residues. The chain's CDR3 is CASSQVGAGGYEQYF. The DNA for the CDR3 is TGTGCCAGCAGCCAAGTTGGGGCGGGAGGTTACGAGCAGTACTTC.

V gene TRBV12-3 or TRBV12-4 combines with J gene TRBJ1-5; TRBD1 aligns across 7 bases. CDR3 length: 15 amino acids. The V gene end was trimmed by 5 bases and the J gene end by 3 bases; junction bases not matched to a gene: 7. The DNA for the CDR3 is TGTGCCAGCAGTACCAGGGGGATCATCAATCAGCCCCAGCATTTT. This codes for CASSTRGIINQPQHF.

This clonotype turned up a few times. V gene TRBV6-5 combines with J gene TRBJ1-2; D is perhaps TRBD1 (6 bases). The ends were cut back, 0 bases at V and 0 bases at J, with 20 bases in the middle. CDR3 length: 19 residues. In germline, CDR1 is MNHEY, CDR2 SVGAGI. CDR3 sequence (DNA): TGTGCCAGCAGTTACTCGAGGCCCCGGGACAACGACCCTAACTATGGCTACACCTTC. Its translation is CASSYSRPRDNDPNYGYTF.